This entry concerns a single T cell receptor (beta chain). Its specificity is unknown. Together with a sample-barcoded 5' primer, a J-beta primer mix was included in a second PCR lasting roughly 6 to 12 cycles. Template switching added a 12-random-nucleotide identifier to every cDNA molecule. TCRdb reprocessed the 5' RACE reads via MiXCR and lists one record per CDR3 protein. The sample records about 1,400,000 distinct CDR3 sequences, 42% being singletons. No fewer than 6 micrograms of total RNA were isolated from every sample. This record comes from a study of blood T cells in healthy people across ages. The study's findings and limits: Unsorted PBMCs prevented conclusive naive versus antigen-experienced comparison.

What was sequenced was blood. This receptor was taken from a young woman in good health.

CDR3 sequence (DNA): TGCAGTTGGGGACTAGCCAAAAACATTCAGTACTTC. Its translation: CSWGLAKNIQYF. The J gene is TRBJ2-4, the V gene TRBV20-1; D might be TRBD2 (6 bases). CDR1 and CDR2 from the germline V gene are DFQATT and SNEGSKA (reference sequence). The V gene lost 8 bases and the J gene lost 0 bases, with 8 bases spanning the gap. CDR3 length: 12 amino acids.